The sequence of this T cell receptor beta chain was determined in a study of Graves' ophthalmopathy and Graves' hyperthyroidism (dated by TCRdb to the late 2010s). Regarding the complete study: Peripheral blood was collected before any treatment was given, at the time of initial diagnosis. To explore V-J signatures distinguishing ophthalmopathy from hyperthyroidism, a discovery set of around 97 patients (roughly 44 ophthalmopathy, some 55 stable hyperthyroidism) was enrolled. The study used TCR beta repertoire signatures to distinguish Graves' ophthalmopathy from Graves' hyperthyroidism and to predict progression to ophthalmopathy. In roughly 6 hyperthyroidism patients, T-cell repertoires of thyroid tissue and blood were compared. Following sampling, methimazole starting at 30 mg daily was administered to hyperthyroidism patients, and high-dose intravenous methylprednisolone was administered to ophthalmopathy patients. The independent validation cohort included 20 or so hyperthyroidism patients plus 17 patients who later progressed from hyperthyroidism to ophthalmopathy. In total, 135 blood samples were TCR-sequenced: approximately 42 ophthalmopathy, around 75 hyperthyroidism and some 17 hyperthyroidism-to-ophthalmopathy patients. Overall results and qualifications from the work: In validation, the model predicted ophthalmopathy progression with about 71% sensitivity and less than 80% specificity; some 13 predicted patients were CT-confirmed with GO in a median of approximately six months. Most expanded thyroid clonotypes with frequency above 0.001 were also detected in blood, suggesting blood repertoires may reflect the thyroid immune response. The 13-signature model separated ophthalmopathy from stable hyperthyroidism with approximately 90% sensitivity and 81.08% specificity in cross-validation, and 80%/75% in the test set. No statistical method was used to predetermine the sample size, and group allocation was not hidden from the investigators.

TCR beta CDR3 regions were amplified from RNA transcripts for repertoire sequencing. The first round was an RT-PCR using HTBI primers with the Qiagen OneStep RT-PCR kit, and this first round was followed by a second-round multiplex PCR, then size selection and purification. Sequencing of the libraries was carried out on an Illumina HiSeq2000 in paired-end mode with 100 bp reads. As for the original processing: SOAPnuke was used for read processing, and reads with adapters, uncalled bases, a mean Phred below 15, or no exact constant-primer or identifier match were discarded. High-quality paired reads were merged with COPE v1.2.5. Clonotypes were defined as unique nucleotide sequences and were aligned to IMGT TRB V, D and J references using MiTCR v1.1. The analysis was limited to V-J combinations with a frequency above 0.0001, which together covered approximately 99% of the repertoires. For each V-J combination, a TCR clonal expansion and chaos score was defined as the ratio of F50 clonal expansion to chaos observed in the TCRdist matrix. Welch's t-statistics and random forest were used to narrow the features down to about twelve V-J combinations, which were then fed into a naive Bayes classifier. The Morisita-Horn index was used to measure how similar the thyroid and blood repertoires were. The public reads were reprocessed in TCRdb via fastp at Q25 and MiXCR, keeping in-frame beta chains. Merged by CDR3 protein, the rows form single entries marked with the most common genes and DNA. Here the V and J calls rest on TCRdb's processing, not on the authors' analysis. The sample table records 200,000 to 250,000 distinct CDR3 sequences; less than 55% of these occur just once. The ten largest clones capture over 40% of the sample.

Per the germline V gene (reference sequence), DFQATT is the CDR1 and SNEGSKA is the CDR2. Its CDR3 holds 12 amino acids, cysteine through phenylalanine. The entry retains the CDR3 DNA only, 36 bases that are in frame from base 1. V lost 3 bases and J lost 2 bases, and the count of bases not matched to a germline gene is 0. This clonotype was detected only a few times. What antigen it recognizes has not been identified. Base qualities are missing; no much larger clone stands one base away. Ophthalmopathy patients were characterized by moderately to severely active disease, a Clinical Activity Score of at least 3, a NOSPECS grade of at least 4, and a disease duration under 3 months. Patients with other autoimmune diseases, uncontrolled infections, pregnancy or lactation were excluded. Clinical symptoms, serum thyroxine, TRAb, thyroid ultrasound and orbital computed tomography were used for diagnosis. Ficoll-Paque density gradient centrifugation was used to isolate PBMCs from about 10 ml of fresh peripheral blood. Trizol reagent was used to extract the total RNA, and its quality was then checked on an Agilent 2100 Bioanalyzer.

The clonotype was recovered from an adult man with Graves' ophthalmopathy. The sequenced material came from peripheral blood. Rearrangement joined TRBV20-1 to TRBJ2-7, with 8 bases aligning to TRBD1. In nucleotides, the sequence is TGCAGTGCTAGGACAGGGGCCTACGAGCAGTACTTC. Translation gives CSARTGAYEQYF.